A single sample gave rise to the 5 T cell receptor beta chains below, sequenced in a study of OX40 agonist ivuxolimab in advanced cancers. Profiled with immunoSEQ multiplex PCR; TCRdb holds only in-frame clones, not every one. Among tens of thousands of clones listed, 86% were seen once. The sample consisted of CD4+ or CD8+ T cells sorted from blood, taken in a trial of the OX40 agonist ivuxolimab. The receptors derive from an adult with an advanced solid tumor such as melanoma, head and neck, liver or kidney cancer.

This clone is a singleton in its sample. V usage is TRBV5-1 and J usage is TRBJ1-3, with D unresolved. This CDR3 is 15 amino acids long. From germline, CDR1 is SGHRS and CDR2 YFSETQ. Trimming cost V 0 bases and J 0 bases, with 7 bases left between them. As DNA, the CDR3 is TGCGCCAGCAGCTTGGTCGGGAGCTCTGGAAACACCATATATTTT. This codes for CASSLVGSSGNTIYF.

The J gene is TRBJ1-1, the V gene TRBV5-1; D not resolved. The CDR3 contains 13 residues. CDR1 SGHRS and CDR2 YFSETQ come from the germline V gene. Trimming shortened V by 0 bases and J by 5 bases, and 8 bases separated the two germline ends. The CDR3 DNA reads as TGCGCCAGCAGCTTGGGATGGGAAACTGAAGCTTTCTTT. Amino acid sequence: CASSLGWETEAFF.

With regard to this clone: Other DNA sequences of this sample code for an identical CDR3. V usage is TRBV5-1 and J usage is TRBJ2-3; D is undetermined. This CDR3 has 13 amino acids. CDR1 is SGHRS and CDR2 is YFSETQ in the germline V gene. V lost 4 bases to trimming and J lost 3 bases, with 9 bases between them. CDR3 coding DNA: TGCGCCAGCAGCAAGGATAGTACAGATACGCAGTATTTT. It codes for CASSKDSTDTQYF.

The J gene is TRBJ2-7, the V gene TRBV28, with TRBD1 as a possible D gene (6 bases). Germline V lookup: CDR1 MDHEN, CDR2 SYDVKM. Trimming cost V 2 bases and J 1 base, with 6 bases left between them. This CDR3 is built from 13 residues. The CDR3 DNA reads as TGTGCCAGCAGTTTAGGACAGTCCTACGAGCAGTACTTC. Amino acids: CASSLGQSYEQYF.

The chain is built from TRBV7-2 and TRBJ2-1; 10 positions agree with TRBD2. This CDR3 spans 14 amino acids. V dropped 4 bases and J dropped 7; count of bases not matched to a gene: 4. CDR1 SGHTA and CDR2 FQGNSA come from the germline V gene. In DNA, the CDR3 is TGTGCCAGCAGCTCAGGACTAGCGGTGAATGAGCAGTTCTTC. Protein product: CASSSGLAVNEQFF.